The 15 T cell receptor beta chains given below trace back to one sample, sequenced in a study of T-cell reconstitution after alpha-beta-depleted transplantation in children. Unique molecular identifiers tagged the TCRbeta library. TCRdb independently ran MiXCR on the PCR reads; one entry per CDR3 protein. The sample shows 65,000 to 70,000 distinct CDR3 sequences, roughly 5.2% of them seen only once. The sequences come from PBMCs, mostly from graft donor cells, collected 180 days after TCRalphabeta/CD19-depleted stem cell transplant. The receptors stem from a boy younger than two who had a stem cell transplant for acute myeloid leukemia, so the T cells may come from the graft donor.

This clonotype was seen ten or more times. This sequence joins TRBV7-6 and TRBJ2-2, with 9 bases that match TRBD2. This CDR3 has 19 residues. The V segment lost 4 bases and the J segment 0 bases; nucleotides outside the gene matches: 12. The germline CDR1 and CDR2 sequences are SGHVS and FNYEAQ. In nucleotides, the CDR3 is TGTGCCAGCAGCTCCCGAGGGTCTAGCGGGGACGCGAACACCGGGGAGCTGTTTTTT. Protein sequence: CASSSRGSSGDANTGELFF. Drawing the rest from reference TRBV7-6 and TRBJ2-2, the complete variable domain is GAGVSQSPRYKVTKRGQDVALRCDPISGHVSLYWYRQALGQGPEFLTYFNYEAQQDKSGLPNDRFSAERPEGSISTLTIQRTEQRDSAMYRCASSSRGSSGDANTGELFFGEGSRLTVL.

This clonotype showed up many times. The CDR3 DNA follows: TGCAGCGTTGACGGACTAGCGGAGTACAATGAGCAGTTCTTC. Translated: CSVDGLAEYNEQFF. The chain combines TRBV29-1 with TRBJ2-1, with TRBD2 identical over 10 bases. This CDR3 contains 14 residues. From germline, CDR1 is SQVTM and CDR2 ANQGSEA. The trim removed 3 bases at V and 4 bases at J, leaving 3 bases unmatched.

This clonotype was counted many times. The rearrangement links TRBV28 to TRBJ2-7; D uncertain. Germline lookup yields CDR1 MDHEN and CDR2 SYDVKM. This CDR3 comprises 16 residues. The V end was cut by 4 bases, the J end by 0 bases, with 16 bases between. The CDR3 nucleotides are TGTGCCAGCAGTTCCCCGCCGACAAGACCCTCCTACGAGCAGTACTTC. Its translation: CASSSPPTRPSYEQYF.

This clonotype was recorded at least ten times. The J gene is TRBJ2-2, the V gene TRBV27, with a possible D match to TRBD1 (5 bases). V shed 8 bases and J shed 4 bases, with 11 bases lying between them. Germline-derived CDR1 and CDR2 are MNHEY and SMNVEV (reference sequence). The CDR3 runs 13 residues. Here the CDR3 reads CASYRISTGELFF. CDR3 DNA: TGTGCCAGCTACAGGATCTCCACCGGGGAGCTGTTTTTT.

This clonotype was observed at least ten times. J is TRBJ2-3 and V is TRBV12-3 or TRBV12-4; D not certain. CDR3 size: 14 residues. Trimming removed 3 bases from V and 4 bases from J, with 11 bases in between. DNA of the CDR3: TGTGCCAGCAGTTTGGGTGGGCCCCCAGATACGCAGTATTTT. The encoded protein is CASSLGGPPDTQYF.

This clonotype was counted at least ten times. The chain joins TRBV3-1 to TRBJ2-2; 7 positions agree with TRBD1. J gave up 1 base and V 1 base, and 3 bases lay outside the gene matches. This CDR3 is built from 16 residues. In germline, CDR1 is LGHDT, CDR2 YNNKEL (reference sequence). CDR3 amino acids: CASSQVGQENTGELFF. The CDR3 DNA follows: TGTGCCAGCAGCCAAGTAGGACAGGAGAACACCGGGGAGCTGTTTTTT.

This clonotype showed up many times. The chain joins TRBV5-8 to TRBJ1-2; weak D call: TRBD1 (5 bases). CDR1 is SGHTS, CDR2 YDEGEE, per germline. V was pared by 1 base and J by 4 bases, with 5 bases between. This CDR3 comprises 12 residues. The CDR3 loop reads CASSLRGYGYTF. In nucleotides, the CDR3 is TGTGCCAGCAGCTTGAGGGGCTATGGCTACACCTTC.

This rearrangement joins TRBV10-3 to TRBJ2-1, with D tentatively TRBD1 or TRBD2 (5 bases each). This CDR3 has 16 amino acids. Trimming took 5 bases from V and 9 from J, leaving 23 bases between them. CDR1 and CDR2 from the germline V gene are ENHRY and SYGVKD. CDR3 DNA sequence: TGTGCCATCAGTTCCCGGGACGGACGAGGGGATACTGAGCAGTTCTTC. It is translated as CAISSRDGRGDTEQFF.

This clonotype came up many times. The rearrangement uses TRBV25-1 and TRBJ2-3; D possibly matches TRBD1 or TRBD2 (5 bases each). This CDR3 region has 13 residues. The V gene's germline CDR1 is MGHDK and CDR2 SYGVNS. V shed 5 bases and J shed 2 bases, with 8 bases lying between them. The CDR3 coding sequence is TGTGCCAGCAGTCCGGGACCCACAGATACGCAGTATTTT. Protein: CASSPGPTDTQYF.

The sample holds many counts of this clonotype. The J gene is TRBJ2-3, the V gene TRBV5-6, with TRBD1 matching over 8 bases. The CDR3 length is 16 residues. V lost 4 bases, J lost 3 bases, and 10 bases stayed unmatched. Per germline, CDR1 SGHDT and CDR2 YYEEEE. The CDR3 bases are TGTGCCAGCAGCCCCAGGGGGCGGAGTAGAACAGATACGCAGTATTTT. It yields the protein CASSPRGRSRTDTQYF. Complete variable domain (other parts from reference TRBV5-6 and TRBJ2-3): DAGVTQSPTHLIKTRGQQVTLRCSPKSGHDTVSWYQQALGQGPQFIFQYYEEEERQRGNFPDRFSGHQFPNYSSELNVNALLLGDSALYLCASSPRGRSRTDTQYFGPGTRLTVL.

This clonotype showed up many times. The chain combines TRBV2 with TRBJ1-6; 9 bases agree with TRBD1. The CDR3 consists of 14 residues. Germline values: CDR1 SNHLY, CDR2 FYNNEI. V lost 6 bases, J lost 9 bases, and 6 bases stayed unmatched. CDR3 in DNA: TGTGCCAGCAGAGGGGACAGGGTTGGTTCACCCCTCCACTTT. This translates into CASRGDRVGSPLHF. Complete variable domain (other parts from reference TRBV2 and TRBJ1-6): EPEVTQTPSHQVTQMGQEVILRCVPISNHLYFYWYRQILGQKVEFLVSFYNNEISEKSEIFDDQFSVERPDGSNFTLKIRSTKLEDSAMYFCASRGDRVGSPLHFGNGTRLTVT.

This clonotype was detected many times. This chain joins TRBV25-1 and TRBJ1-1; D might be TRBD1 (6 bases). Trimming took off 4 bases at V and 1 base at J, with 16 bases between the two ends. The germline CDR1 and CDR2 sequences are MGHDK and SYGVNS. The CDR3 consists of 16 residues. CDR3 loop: CASSGTIGGGNTEAFF. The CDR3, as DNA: TGTGCCAGCAGTGGTACCATAGGGGGAGGGAACACTGAAGCTTTCTTT.

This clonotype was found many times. CDR3 region: CSASDPTGKGETQYF. The DNA for the CDR3 is TGCAGTGCTAGTGACCCAACGGGGAAGGGAGAGACCCAGTACTTC. This rearrangement joins TRBV20-1 to TRBJ2-5, with D tentatively TRBD2 (5 bases). Trimming shortened V by 3 bases and J by 4 bases, and 18 bases separated the two germline ends. CDR3 length: 15 amino acids. Germline CDR1 DFQATT, CDR2 SNEGSKA (reference sequence).

The CDR3 protein is CASGPGLQYEQYV. The CDR3 DNA reads TGTGCCAGCGGCCCCGGGCTGCAGTACGAGCAGTACGTC. V is TRBV5-6 and J is TRBJ2-7; no definite D call. The CDR3 covers 13 residues. Looked up from germline, CDR1 is SGHDT and CDR2 is YYEEEE. Trimming removed 7 bases at V and 4 bases at J, with 15 bases between.

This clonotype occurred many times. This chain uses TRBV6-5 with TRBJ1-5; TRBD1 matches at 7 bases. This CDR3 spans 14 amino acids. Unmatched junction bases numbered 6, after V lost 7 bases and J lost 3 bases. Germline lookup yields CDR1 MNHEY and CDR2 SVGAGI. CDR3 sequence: CASIRTGPNQPQHF. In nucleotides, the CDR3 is TGTGCCAGCATTCGGACAGGCCCCAATCAGCCCCAGCATTTT.